One sample yielded the 25 T cell receptor beta chains listed below, sequenced in a study of control samples from healthy donors and cancer patients. TCRdb's table, derived via immunoSEQ multiplex PCR, lists solely in-frame clones and lacks some. The repertoire has around 140,000 clones, around nine tenths of them found once; the top ten carry 6% to 9.5%. Sequencing was performed on PBMCs. The source of these receptors is a man in his fifties with head and neck cancer.

This clone was seen a single time. This sequence joins TRBV30 and TRBJ1-3; D is undetermined. Germline CDR1 is GTSNPN and CDR2 is SVGIG (reference sequence). The CDR3 length is 11 residues. V was shortened by 2 bases and J by 4 bases, with 3 bases between the two germline ends. CDR3: CAWSSGNTIYF. As DNA, the CDR3 is TGTGCCTGGAGTTCAGGAAACACCATATATTTT.

This clone was seen a few times. The gene calls are TRBV5-1 and TRBJ2-3; 12 bases match TRBD1. The CDR3 sequence is 14 residues long. After removal of 7 bases from V and 4 bases from J, the junction contained 4 bases not matched to a gene. Germline V gene data show CDR1 as SGHRS and CDR2 as YFSETQ. The CDR3 DNA is TGCGCCAGCGGGACAGGGGGCGTCGCAGATACGCAGTATTTT. It specifies CASGTGGVADTQYF.

The chain links TRBV5-4 to TRBJ1-1, with no clear D. Trimming shortened V by 3 bases and J by 4 bases, and 16 bases separated the two germline ends. The CDR3 runs to 15 residues. Germline assignment: CDR1 SGHNT and CDR2 YYREEE (reference sequence). The CDR3 protein is CASSSGLGRGTEAFF. The CDR3 bases are TGTGCCAGCAGCTCCGGACTTGGTCGGGGCACTGAAGCTTTCTTT.

The CDR3 is CASSLTGTSYEQYF. CDR3 nucleotide sequence: TGTGCCAGCAGCTTAACCGGGACTAGCTACGAGCAGTACTTC. The chain recombines TRBV4-2 with TRBJ2-7; 8 positions match TRBD2. The length of the CDR3 is 14 residues. Trimming took 5 bases from V and 3 from J; bases not matched to a gene: 6. Germline CDR1 reads LGHNA; CDR2 reads YNFKEQ.

This CDR3 is CASSLNARGGRDEQFF. CDR3 sequence (DNA): TGTGCCAGCAGCTTAAACGCGCGGGGGGGCCGCGATGAGCAGTTCTTC. This rearrangement joins TRBV11-2 to TRBJ2-1; 9 bases line up with TRBD2. J gave up 8 bases and V 2 bases, and 10 bases lay outside the gene matches. The CDR3 extends over 16 amino acids. CDR1 is SGHAT and CDR2 is FQNNGV in the germline V gene.

The chain links TRBV27 to TRBJ2-7; a possible D gene is TRBD1 (6 bases). CDR1 is MNHEY and CDR2 is SMNVEV in the germline V gene (reference sequence). This CDR3 has 14 residues. V gave up 5 bases and J gave up 4 bases, with 15 bases separating them. The DNA of the CDR3 is TGTGCCAGCAGTCCAGACAGGCTCCGGTACGAGCAGTACTTC. Its translation is CASSPDRLRYEQYF.

This clone was seen only once. The chain joins TRBV10-3 to TRBJ2-7, with 7 bases matching TRBD1. Germline V gene lookup returns CDR1 ENHRY and CDR2 SYGVKD. Trimming took 0 bases from V and 3 from J; bases not matched to a gene: 5. This CDR3 contains 15 residues. CDR3 in DNA: TGTGCCATCAGTGAGTCTTTGACAGGGTACTACGAGCAGTACTTC. Translation: CAISESLTGYYEQYF.

The chain employs TRBV25-1 and TRBJ2-7; tentatively, D is TRBD2 (6 bases). Germline values: CDR1 MGHDK, CDR2 SYGVNS. Trimming shortened V by 3 bases and J by 1 base, and 13 bases separated the two germline ends. CDR3 length: 15 amino acids. This chain's CDR3 is CASSEEGSGSYEQYF. The CDR3 region has the DNA TGTGCCAGCAGTGAGGAGGGGTCGGGATCCTACGAGCAGTACTTC.

The chain links TRBV20-1 to TRBJ1-2; D perhaps matches TRBD1 (5 bases). The germline CDR1 and CDR2 sequences are DFQATT and SNEGSKA (reference sequence). CDR3 size: 11 residues. Trimming removed 6 bases from V and 3 bases from J, with 8 bases in between. This CDR3 reads CSATTDYGYTF. DNA for the CDR3: TGCAGTGCAACGACAGACTATGGCTACACCTTC.

This sequence joins TRBV3-1 (or the pseudogene TRBV3-2) and TRBJ2-6, with D hard to call. CDR3 length: 14 amino acids. Germline V lookup: CDR1 LGHDT, CDR2 YNNKEL (reference sequence). V dropped 4 bases and J dropped 0 bases, with 4 bases sitting between them. The CDR3 DNA follows: TGTGCCAGCAGCCTTATCTCTGGGGCCAACGTCCTGACTTTC. This sequence encodes CASSLISGANVLTF.

About this clone itself: The same CDR3 is also encoded by other DNA sequences in this sample. The CDR3 is CASSLGTASTDTQYF. CDR3 bases: TGTGCCAGCAGCTTAGGGACAGCTAGCACAGATACGCAGTATTTT. The V and J genes are TRBV11-2 and TRBJ2-3; a possible D gene is TRBD1 (6 bases). This CDR3 region has 15 residues. Germline V gene data show CDR1 as SGHAT and CDR2 as FQNNGV. V lost 1 base to trimming and J lost 0 bases, with 8 bases between them.

Concerning this clone itself: No conserved phenylalanine or tryptophan is present at the end of the CDR3, so a read error is the likely explanation. It is unclear where the CDR3 begins or ends on the DNA, so no DNA is shown, and the CDR3 is as TCRdb lists it. The genes are TRBV18 and TRBJ1-2; the table's D call of TRBD1 was not tested on the DNA. CDR1 KGHSH and CDR2 LQKENI come from the germline V gene. The CDR3 adds up to 11 amino acids, both ends counted. The CDR3 loop is CASSLRQESDL.

This chain joins TRBV30 and TRBJ2-5; D is undetermined. Per germline, CDR1 GTSNPN and CDR2 SVGIG (reference sequence). Trimming stripped 0 bases from V and 1 base from J, with 6 bases between. The CDR3 contains 13 residues. This CDR3 reads CAWSVLIQETQYF. DNA for the CDR3: TGTGCCTGGAGTGTTCTCATCCAAGAGACCCAGTACTTC.

CDR3 amino acids: CASSRDGIEAFF. CDR3 DNA: TGTGCCAGCAGCAGGGACGGGATTGAAGCTTTCTTT. V gene TRBV11-1 combines with J gene TRBJ1-1; the D gene is possibly TRBD1 (5 bases). The V end was cut by 5 bases, the J end by 7 bases, with 11 bases between. This CDR3 contains 12 residues. Germline V gene lookup returns CDR1 SGHAT and CDR2 FQDESV (reference sequence).

The chain combines TRBV30 with TRBJ2-3; the D is unclear. The V and J ends lost 4 bases and 0 bases respectively, with 8 bases between them. This CDR3 has 13 residues. Germline CDR1 GTSNPN, CDR2 SVGIG (reference sequence). CDR3 in amino acids: CAWIVPSTDTQYF. The CDR3 DNA reads TGTGCCTGGATCGTACCTAGCACAGATACGCAGTATTTT.

V gene TRBV29-1 combines with J gene TRBJ2-5; 14 bases line up with TRBD2. Germline V gene sequence: CDR1 SQVTM, CDR2 ANQGSEA. This CDR3 has 16 amino acids. Trimming cost V 3 bases and J 4 bases; bases outside gene matches: 7. The CDR3 sequence: CSVEGLAGDSGETQYF. CDR3 nucleotides: TGCAGCGTTGAGGGACTAGCGGGAGATTCGGGAGAGACCCAGTACTTC.

CDR3 amino acids: CASSRDRGASNEQFF. In nucleotides, the CDR3 is TGTGCCAGCTCACGGGACAGGGGCGCGTCCAATGAGCAGTTCTTC. The genes are TRBV18 and TRBJ2-1, with 10 bases identical to TRBD1. With V trimmed by 4 bases and J by 6 bases, 6 bases remained unmatched. The CDR3 length is 15 residues. Germline CDR1 reads KGHSH; CDR2 reads LQKENI.

The chain joins TRBV9 to TRBJ2-7, with 9 bases lining up with TRBD1. The CDR3 covers 16 residues. V shed 0 bases and J 5 bases; nucleotides not matched to a gene: 9. The germline CDR1 and CDR2 sequences are SGDLS and YYNGEE. CDR3 nucleotide sequence: TGTGCCAGCAGCGTAGCTGGAGGACAGGGGTTCCACGAGCAGTACTTC. Residues: CASSVAGGQGFHEQYF.

The rearrangement joins TRBV5-1 to TRBJ2-1; 7 positions match TRBD2. The CDR3 is 14 amino acids. Germline V gene sequence: CDR1 SGHRS, CDR2 YFSETQ. Losses at the gene ends were 0 bases for V and 4 bases for J; bases not matched to a gene: 1. The CDR3 region has the DNA TGCGCCAGCAGCTTGGGACTAGCTTACAATGAGCAGTTCTTC. It translates to CASSLGLAYNEQFF.

J is TRBJ2-2 and V is TRBV10-3; 12 bases match TRBD1. Germline values: CDR1 ENHRY, CDR2 SYGVKD. The CDR3 loop spans 16 amino acids. The V gene end was trimmed by 6 bases and the J gene end by 3 bases; junction bases not matched to a gene: 5. The CDR3 region has the DNA TGTGCCATCAGCGCGGGACAGGGGGCCGACACCGGGGAGCTGTTTTTT. It is translated as CAISAGQGADTGELFF.

This chain connects TRBV5-8 to TRBJ1-5, with TRBD1 identical over 7 bases. The V segment lost 0 bases and the J segment 4 bases; nucleotides outside the gene matches: 4. Germline V gene sequence: CDR1 SGHTS, CDR2 YDEGEE. The CDR3 runs 15 residues. Here the CDR3 DNA reads TGTGCCAGCAGCTTGGAGCAGGGGGGAAATCAGCCCCAGCATTTT. It yields the protein CASSLEQGGNQPQHF.

The chain recombines TRBV4-2 with TRBJ1-2; tentative D call: TRBD1 (5 bases). The CDR3 contains 16 residues. Germline V gene lookup returns CDR1 LGHNA and CDR2 YNFKEQ. V shed 1 base and J shed 6 bases, with 18 bases lying between them. DNA for the CDR3: TGTGCCAGCAGCCAAGCCCCCTCTGGGGCTGGGGATGGCTACACCTTC. Translating it yields CASSQAPSGAGDGYTF.

The chain joins TRBV19 to TRBJ1-2; maybe TRBD1 (5 bases). V lost 8 bases, J lost 3 bases, and 13 bases lay in between. The CDR3 covers 13 residues. Germline lookup yields CDR1 LNHDA and CDR2 SQIVND (reference sequence). CDR3 loop: CASRRGSDYGYTF. The DNA for the CDR3 is TGTGCCAGTCGAAGGGGATCCGACTATGGCTACACCTTC.

This chain joins TRBV5-1 and TRBJ2-7; 8 bases agree with TRBD2. The ends lost 0 bases at V and 2 bases at J; junction bases unmatched: 7. There are 16 residues in the CDR3. Germline values: CDR1 SGHRS, CDR2 YFSETQ. CDR3 in amino acids: CASSLDGGGSTYEQYF. The CDR3 nucleotides are TGCGCCAGCAGCTTGGACGGCGGGGGGAGTACCTACGAGCAGTACTTC. The variable domain in full, completed from reference TRBV5-1 and TRBJ2-7, reads KAGVTQTPRYLIKTRGQQVTLSCSPISGHRSVSWYQQTPGQGLQFLFEYFSETQRNKGNFPGRFSGRQFSNSRSEMNVSTLELGDSALYLCASSLDGGGSTYEQYFGPGTRLTVT.

This chain connects TRBV28 to TRBJ2-4; the match to TRBD1 covers 7 bases. The CDR3 extends over 16 amino acids. CDR1 and CDR2 (germline): MDHEN, SYDVKM. The V gene end was trimmed by 5 bases and the J gene end by 0 bases; junction bases not matched to a gene: 7. The CDR3 sequence is CASSIGTALAKNIQYF. CDR3 coding DNA: TGTGCCAGCAGTATTGGGACAGCACTAGCCAAAAACATTCAGTACTTC.